The clone carrying this TCR beta chain came up many times. Germline V gene lookup returns CDR1 SGHTA and CDR2 FQGNSA. This CDR3 contains 13 residues. Trimming left V 8 bases short and J 6 bases short, with 14 bases between. This specimen comes from a study of T cells in Graves' hyperthyroidism and ophthalmopathy. Amplification of TCR beta CDR3 regions used RNA as the template. During a first-round RT-PCR of the TCR CDR3, the HTBI primer set was used. MiXCR was run by TCRdb on the multiplex PCR reads, yielding one entry per CDR3 protein. The table records more than 500,000 distinct CDR3 sequences, around 15% of them present only once. In patients aged 18 to 65, hyperthyroidism was newly diagnosed, with duration under 2 months.

J is TRBJ1-5 and V is TRBV7-2, with a tentative D call TRBD1 (5 bases). The TCR was taken from a woman aged 40 to 50 with Graves' hyperthyroidism. Specimen: blood. The CDR3 spells CASASGGAQPQHF. The CDR3 bases are TGTGCCAGCGCATCCGGGGGAGCTCAGCCCCAGCATTTT.